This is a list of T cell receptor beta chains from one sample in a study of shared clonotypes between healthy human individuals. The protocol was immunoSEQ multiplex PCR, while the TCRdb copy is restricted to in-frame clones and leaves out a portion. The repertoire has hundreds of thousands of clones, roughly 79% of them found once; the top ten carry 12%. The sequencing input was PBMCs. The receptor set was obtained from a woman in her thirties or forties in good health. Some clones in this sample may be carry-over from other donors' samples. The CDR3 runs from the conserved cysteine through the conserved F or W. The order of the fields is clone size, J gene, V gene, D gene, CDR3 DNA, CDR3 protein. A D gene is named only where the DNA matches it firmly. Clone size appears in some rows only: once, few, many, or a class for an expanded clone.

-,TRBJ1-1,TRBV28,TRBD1,TGTGCCAGCAGTCCACAGGGGCATGGGAACACTGAAGCTTTCTTT,CASSPQGHGNTEAFF
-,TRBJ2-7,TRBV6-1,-,TGTGCCAGCAGTGACGAGCGACTAACCTACGAGCAGTACTTC,CASSDERLTYEQYF
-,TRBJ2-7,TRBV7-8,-,TGTGCCAGCAGCTCGACAGGTAGCTCCTACGAGCAGTACTTC,CASSSTGSSYEQYF
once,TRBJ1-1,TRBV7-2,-,TGTGCCAGCAGCTCGCCAGGGGTGTGGACTGAAGCTTTCTTT,CASSSPGVWTEAFF
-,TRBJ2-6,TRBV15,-,TGTGCCACCAGCCCTCGACAGAAACTATCTACCTCTGGGGCCAACGTCCTGACTTTC,CATSPRQKLSTSGANVLTF
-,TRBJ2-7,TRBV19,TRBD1,TGTGCCAGTCCTACTAACACAGGGGGCGAGGACGAGCAGTACTTC,CASPTNTGGEDEQYF
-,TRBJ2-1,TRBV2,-,TGTGCCAGCAGTGAAGCGCCCAGGCATGAGCAGTTCTTC,CASSEAPRHEQFF
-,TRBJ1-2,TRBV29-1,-,TGCAGCGTTGGGGAGAATGGCTACACCTTC,CSVGENGYTF
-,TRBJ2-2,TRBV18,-,TGTGCCAGCTCACTTAACCGACACTCCACGAACACCGGGGAGCTGTTTTTT,CASSLNRHSTNTGELFF
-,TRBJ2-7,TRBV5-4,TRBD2,TGTGCCAGCAGCCCGAGGGGGGGACTAGCGCATACCTACGAGCAGTACTTC,CASSPRGGLAHTYEQYF
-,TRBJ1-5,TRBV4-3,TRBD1,TGCGCCAGCAGCCAAGGGACAGGGGGCCGTCAGCCCCAGCATTTT,CASSQGTGGRQPQHF
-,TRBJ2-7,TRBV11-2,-,TGTGCCAGCAGCTTAGTGTATGGGGGCGAGCAGTACTTC,CASSLVYGGEQYF
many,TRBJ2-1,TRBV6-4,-,TGTGCCAGCAGTGACTCGGAAGGGGGGGATGAGCAGTTCTTC,CASSDSEGGDEQFF
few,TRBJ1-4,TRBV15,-,TGTGCCACCAGCAGAGATTTTCAGGGCGGTGAAAAACTGTTTTTT,CATSRDFQGGEKLFF
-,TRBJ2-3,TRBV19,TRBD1,TGTGCCAGTAGTCTATGGACAGGGACAGATACGCAGTATTTT,CASSLWTGTDTQYF
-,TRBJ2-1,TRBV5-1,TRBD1,TGCGCCAGCAGCTTGGGACAGGGAGTATCTGAGCAGTTCTTC,CASSLGQGVSEQFF
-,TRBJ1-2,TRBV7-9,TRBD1,TGTGCCAGCAGCTCCGATTTCGGGACAGGGGCCACCACCTATGGCTACACCTTC,CASSSDFGTGATTYGYTF
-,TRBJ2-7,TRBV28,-,TGTGCCAGCAACCTCAAGCCTTTAGGATACGAGCAGTACTTC,CASNLKPLGYEQYF
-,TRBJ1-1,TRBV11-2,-,TGTGCCAGCAGCCAAGGGGTCCGGCCGGGGGCTGAAGCTTTCTTT,CASSQGVRPGAEAFF
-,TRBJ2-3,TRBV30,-,TGTGCCTGGAGTGTTCCCCTAACCGGCGGCACAGATACGCAGTATTTT,CAWSVPLTGGTDTQYF
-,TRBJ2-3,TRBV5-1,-,TGCGCCAGCAGCTTGGGGGGCCGCACAGATACGCAGTATTTT,CASSLGGRTDTQYF
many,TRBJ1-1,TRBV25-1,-,TGTGCCAGCAGTGTACACGGTGGACAGAACACTGAAGCTTTCTTT,CASSVHGGQNTEAFF
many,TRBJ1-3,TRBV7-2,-,TGTGCCAGCAGCCAGACAGTTTATGGAAACACCATATATTTT,CASSQTVYGNTIYF
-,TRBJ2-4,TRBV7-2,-,TGCGCCAGCAGCCAAGATACTAGTAGAAACATTCAGTACTTC,CASSQDTSRNIQYF
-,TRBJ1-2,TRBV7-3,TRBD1,TGTGCCAGCAGACAGGACAGGGGGCCTCAGTATGGCTACACCTTC,CASRQDRGPQYGYTF
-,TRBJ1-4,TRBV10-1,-,TGCGCCAGCACCCAAGGGACATTTAGTGAAAAACTGTTTTTT,CASTQGTFSEKLFF
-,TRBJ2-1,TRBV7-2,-,TGTGCCAGCACCCACCAGGGGTTATACAATGAGCAGTTCTTC,CASTHQGLYNEQFF
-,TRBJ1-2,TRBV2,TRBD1,TGTGCCAGCATTCTGACAGGGCTCGGTTCGAACTATGGCTACACCTTC,CASILTGLGSNYGYTF
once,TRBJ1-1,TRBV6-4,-,TGTGCCAGCAGGGCGACCTCGAACACTGAAGCTTTCTTT,CASRATSNTEAFF
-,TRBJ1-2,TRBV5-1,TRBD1,TGCGCCAGCAGCGACAGGGCCAACTATGGCTACACCTTC,CASSDRANYGYTF
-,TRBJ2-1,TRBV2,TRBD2,TGTGCCAGCACGACTAGCTCTTCCTACAATGAGCAGTTCTTC,CASTTSSSYNEQFF
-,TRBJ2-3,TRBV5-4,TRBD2,TGTGCCAGCAGCTTGTATAGCGGGAGCGGCACAGATACGCAGTATTTT,CASSLYSGSGTDTQYF
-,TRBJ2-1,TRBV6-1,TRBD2,TGTGCCAGTATACTAGCGGGAGGCGGTGAGCAGTTCTTC,CASILAGGGEQFF
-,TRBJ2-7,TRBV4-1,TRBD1,TGCGCCAGCAGCCAAGAGCCGACAGGGGCCTACGAGCAGTACTTC,CASSQEPTGAYEQYF
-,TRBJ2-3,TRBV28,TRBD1,TGTGCCAGCAGTTACAGGGGGCGCGGGACAGATACGCAGTATTTT,CASSYRGRGTDTQYF
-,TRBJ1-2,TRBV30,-,TGTGCCTGGAGACCCGGGATTGACGGCTATGGCTACACCTTC,CAWRPGIDGYGYTF
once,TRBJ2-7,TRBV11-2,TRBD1,TGTGCCAGCAGCTTAGGGACAGGGCTCTACGAGCAGTACTTC,CASSLGTGLYEQYF
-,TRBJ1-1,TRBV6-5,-,TGTGCCAGCAAGCGGGGCACCTTGAACACTGAAGCTTTCTTT,CASKRGTLNTEAFF
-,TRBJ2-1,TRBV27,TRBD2,TGTGCCAGCAGTTTAATCCGACTAGCGGGACTCTACAATGAGCAGTTCTTC,CASSLIRLAGLYNEQFF
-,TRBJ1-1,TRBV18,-,TGTGCCAGCTCAATTTCTTTGCGGACTGAAGCTTTCTTT,CASSISLRTEAFF
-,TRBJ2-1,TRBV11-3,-,TGTGCCAGCAGCTCCTTGCGGGGCAATGAGCAGTTCTTC,CASSSLRGNEQFF
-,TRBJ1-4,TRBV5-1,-,TGCGCCAGCAGCTTCACAGCTGCAACTAATGAAAAACTGTTTTTT,CASSFTAATNEKLFF
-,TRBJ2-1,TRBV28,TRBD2,TGTGCCAGCAGCCCCCGACTAGCCCATGAGCAGTTCTTC,CASSPRLAHEQFF
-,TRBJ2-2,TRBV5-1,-,TGCGCCAGCAGCCCCTTTGCCGGGGAAGCCGGGGAGCTGTTTTTT,CASSPFAGEAGELFF
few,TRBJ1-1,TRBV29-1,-,TGCAGCGTAGGACAGCCCAACACTGAAGCTTTCTTT,CSVGQPNTEAFF
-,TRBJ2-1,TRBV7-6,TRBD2,TGTGCCAGCAGCTCGGGACTAGCCGGGCGGAGCAATGAGCAGTTCTTC,CASSSGLAGRSNEQFF
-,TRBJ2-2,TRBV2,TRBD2,TGTGCCAGCACCCTCCATCGGGGGGTTCGCACCGGGGAGCTGTTTTTT,CASTLHRGVRTGELFF
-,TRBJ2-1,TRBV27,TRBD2,TGTGCCAGCAGCTCCGGGACTAGCGGGAGTGGCGAGCAGTTCTTC,CASSSGTSGSGEQFF
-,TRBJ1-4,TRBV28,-,TGTGCCAGCAGCCCATTGGGAGGGGTAGGGCTGTTCGGTGAAAAACTGTTTTTT,CASSPLGGVGLFGEKLFF
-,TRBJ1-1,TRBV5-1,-,TGCGCCAGCAGCTTGGATGGGGGATCGAACACTGAAGCTTTCTTT,CASSLDGGSNTEAFF